The T cell receptor (beta chain) described here comes from a study of blood T cell repertoires in COVID-19. This table comes from immunoSEQ multiplex PCR, and its TCRdb copy is limited to in-frame clones, with some not included. The data show roughly 230,000 clones, around 84% seen once. V was pared by 1 base and J by 4 bases, with 6 bases between. Germline-derived CDR1 and CDR2 are SGHRS and YFSETQ. This CDR3 has 13 amino acids. The chain has TRBV5-1 and TRBJ1-5; D is unresolved. This TCR was recovered from a man aged 40-50 years with acute or convalescent COVID-19. Sequencing was done on a sample of peripheral blood. CDR3 sequence: CASSLRENQPQHF. In DNA form, the CDR3 reads TGCGCCAGCAGCTTGAGGGAGAATCAGCCCCAGCATTTT.